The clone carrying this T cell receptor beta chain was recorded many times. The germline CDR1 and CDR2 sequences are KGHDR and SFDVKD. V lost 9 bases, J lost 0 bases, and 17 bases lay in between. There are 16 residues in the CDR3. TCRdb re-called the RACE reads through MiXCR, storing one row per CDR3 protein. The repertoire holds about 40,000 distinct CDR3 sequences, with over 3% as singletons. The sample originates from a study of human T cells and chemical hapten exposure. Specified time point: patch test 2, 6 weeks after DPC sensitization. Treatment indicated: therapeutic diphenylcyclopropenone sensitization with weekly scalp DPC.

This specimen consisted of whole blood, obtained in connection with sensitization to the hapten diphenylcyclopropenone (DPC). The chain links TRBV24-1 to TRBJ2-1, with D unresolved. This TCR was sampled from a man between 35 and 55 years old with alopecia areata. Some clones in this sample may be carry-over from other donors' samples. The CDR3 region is CATPSKFSGSYNEQFF. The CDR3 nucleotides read TGTGCCACCCCTTCCAAATTTTCTGGCTCCTACAATGAGCAGTTCTTC.